This entry features one T cell receptor (beta chain) sequence. Its target is not known. A much bigger clone sits one base away, suggesting this may be a read error. This specimen comes from a study of post-analysis software for immune sequencing data. Study-wide findings and caveats: There were four or five TRBV segments more frequent in patients than controls, and TRBV5-6, TRBV5-1 and TRBV20-1 were among them.

The CDR3 loop spans 15 amino acids. CDR1 and CDR2 (germline): MGHRA, YSYEKL. Presence of unique molecular identifiers characterized the TCR beta cDNA libraries. TCRdb reanalysed the PCR reads using MiXCR and keeps one entry per CDR3 protein. The sample carries just over 250,000 distinct CDR3 sequences, less than 40% recorded once. Sequencing was performed on blood. The sequence came from a girl between 5 and 17 years old with multiple sclerosis. The chain combines TRBV4-1 with TRBJ2-3, with D tentatively TRBD1 (5 bases). The DNA of the CDR3 is TGCGCCAGCAGCCAAGAATGGGGCAACACAGATACGCGGTATTTT. Translated, it gives CASSQEWGNTDTRYF.